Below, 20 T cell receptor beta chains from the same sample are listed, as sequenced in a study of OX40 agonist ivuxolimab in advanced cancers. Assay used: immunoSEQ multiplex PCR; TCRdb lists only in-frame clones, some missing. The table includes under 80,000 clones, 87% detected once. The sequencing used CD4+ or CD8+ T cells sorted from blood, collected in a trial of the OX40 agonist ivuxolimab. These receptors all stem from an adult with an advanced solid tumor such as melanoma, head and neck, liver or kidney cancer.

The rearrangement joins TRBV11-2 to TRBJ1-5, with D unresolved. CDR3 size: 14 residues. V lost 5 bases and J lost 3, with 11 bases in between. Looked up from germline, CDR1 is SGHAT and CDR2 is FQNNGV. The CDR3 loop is CASSQELNNQPQHF. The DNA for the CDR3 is TGTGCCAGCAGCCAAGAATTGAACAATCAGCCCCAGCATTTT. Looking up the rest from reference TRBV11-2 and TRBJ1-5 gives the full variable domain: EAGVAQSPRYKIIEKRQSVAFWCNPISGHATLYWYQQILGQGPKLLIQFQNNGVVDDSQLPKDRFSAERLKGVDSTLKIQPAKLEDSAVYLCASSQELNNQPQHFGDGTRLSIL.

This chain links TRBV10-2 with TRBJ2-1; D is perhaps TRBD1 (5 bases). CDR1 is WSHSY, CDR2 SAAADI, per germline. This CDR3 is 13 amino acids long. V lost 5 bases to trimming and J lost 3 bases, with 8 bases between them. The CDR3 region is CASSRGGYNEQFF. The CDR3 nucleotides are TGCGCCAGCAGTAGGGGCGGCTACAATGAGCAGTTCTTC.

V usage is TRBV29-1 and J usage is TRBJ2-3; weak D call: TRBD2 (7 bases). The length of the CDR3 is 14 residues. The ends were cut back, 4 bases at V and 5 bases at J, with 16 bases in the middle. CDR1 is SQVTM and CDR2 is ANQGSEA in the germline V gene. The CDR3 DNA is TGCAGCGTTGTCCCGGGGGGCCTAGGAGATACGCAGTATTTT. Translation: CSVVPGGLGDTQYF.

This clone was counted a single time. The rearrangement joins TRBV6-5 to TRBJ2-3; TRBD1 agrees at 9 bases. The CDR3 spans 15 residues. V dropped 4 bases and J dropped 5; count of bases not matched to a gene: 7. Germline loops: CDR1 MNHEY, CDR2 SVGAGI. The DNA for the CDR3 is TGTGCCAGCAGTTTAGTACAGGGGGCAAGAGATACGCAGTATTTT. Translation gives CASSLVQGARDTQYF.

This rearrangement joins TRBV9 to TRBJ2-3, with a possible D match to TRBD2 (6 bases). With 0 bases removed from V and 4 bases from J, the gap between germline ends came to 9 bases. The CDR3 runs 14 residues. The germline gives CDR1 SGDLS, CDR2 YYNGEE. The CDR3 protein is CASSVGRAADTQYF. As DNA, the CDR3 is TGTGCCAGCAGCGTAGGGAGGGCCGCAGATACGCAGTATTTT.

The CDR3 DNA follows: TGTGCCAGCAGTGCTACAGGGGGGAGGTCGGATACGCAGTATTTT. Residues: CASSATGGRSDTQYF. The chain is built from TRBV2 and TRBJ2-3; 8 nucleotides align to TRBD1. Trimming cost V 4 bases and J 6 bases; bases outside gene matches: 9. The CDR3 runs to 15 residues. Germline CDR1 and CDR2: SNHLY and FYNNEI. Together with reference TRBV2 and TRBJ2-3, the CDR3 gives the full variable domain: EPEVTQTPSHQVTQMGQEVILRCVPISNHLYFYWYRQILGQKVEFLVSFYNNEISEKSEIFDDQFSVERPDGSNFTLKIRSTKLEDSAMYFCASSATGGRSDTQYFGPGTRLTVL.

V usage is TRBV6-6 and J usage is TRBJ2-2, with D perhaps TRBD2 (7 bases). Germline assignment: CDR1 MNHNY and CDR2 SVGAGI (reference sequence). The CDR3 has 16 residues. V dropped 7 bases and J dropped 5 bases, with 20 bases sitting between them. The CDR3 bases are TGTGCCAGCAACGAGGGAGGGGGTCGCTTGACCGGGGAGCTGTTTTTT. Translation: CASNEGGGRLTGELFF.

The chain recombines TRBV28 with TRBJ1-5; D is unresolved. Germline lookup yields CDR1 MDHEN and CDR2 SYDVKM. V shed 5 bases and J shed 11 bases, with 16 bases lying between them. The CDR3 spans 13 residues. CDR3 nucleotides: TGTGCCAGCAGTGACACGTTAATTGGAGCCCAGCATTTT. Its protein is CASSDTLIGAQHF.

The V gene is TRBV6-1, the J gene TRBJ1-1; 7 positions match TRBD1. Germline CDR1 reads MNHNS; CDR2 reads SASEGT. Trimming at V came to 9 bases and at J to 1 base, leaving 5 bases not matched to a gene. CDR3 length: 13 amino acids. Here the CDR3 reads CARKTGRNTEAFF. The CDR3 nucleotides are TGTGCCAGGAAGACAGGGCGGAACACTGAAGCTTTCTTT.

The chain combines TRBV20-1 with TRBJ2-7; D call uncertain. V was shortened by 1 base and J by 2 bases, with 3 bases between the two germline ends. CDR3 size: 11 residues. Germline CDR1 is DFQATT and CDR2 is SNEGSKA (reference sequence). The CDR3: CSARGAYEQYF. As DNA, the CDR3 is TGCAGTGCTAGAGGGGCCTACGAGCAGTACTTC.

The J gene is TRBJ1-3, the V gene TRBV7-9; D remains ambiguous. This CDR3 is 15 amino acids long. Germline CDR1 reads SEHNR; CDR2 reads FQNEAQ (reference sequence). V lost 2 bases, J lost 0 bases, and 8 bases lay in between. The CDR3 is CASSLLQSSGNTIYF. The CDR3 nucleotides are TGTGCCAGCAGCTTATTACAGTCCTCTGGAAACACCATATATTTT.

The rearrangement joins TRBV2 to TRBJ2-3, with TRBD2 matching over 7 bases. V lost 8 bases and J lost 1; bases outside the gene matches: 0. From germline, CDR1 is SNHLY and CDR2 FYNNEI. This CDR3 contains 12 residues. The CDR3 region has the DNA TGTGCCAGCGCGGGGGGCACAGATACGCAGTATTTT. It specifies CASAGGTDTQYF. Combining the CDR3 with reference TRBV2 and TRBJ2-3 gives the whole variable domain EPEVTQTPSHQVTQMGQEVILRCVPISNHLYFYWYRQILGQKVEFLVSFYNNEISEKSEIFDDQFSVERPDGSNFTLKIRSTKLEDSAMYFCASAGGTDTQYFGPGTRLTVL.

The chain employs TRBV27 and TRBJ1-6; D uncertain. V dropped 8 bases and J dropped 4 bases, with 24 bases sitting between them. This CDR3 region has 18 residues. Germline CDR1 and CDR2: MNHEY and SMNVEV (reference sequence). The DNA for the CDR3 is TGTGCCAGCCCTACACCTGTGTGTCCGGGCCCATATAATTCACCCCTCCACTTT. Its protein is CASPTPVCPGPYNSPLHF.

The CDR3, as DNA: TGTGCCAGCAGCTCGAAAATCGGTTATCCTCACGAGCAGTACTTC. Translated: CASSSKIGYPHEQYF. This chain links TRBV7-2 with TRBJ2-7; no definite D call. Germline CDR1 SGHTA, CDR2 FQGNSA. CDR3 size: 15 residues. V gave up 4 bases and J gave up 5 bases, with 18 bases separating them.

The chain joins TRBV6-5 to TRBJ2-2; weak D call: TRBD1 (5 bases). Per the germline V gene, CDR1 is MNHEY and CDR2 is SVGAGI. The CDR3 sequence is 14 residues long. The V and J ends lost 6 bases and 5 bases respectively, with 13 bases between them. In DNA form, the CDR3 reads TGTGCCAGCAGAGACCAGGGATGGACCGGGGAGCTGTTTTTT. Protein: CASRDQGWTGELFF.

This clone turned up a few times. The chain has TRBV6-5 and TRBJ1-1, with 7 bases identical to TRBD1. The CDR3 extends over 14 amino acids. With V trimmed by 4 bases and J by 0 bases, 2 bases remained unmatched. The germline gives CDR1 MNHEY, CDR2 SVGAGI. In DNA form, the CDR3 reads TGTGCCAGCAGTTCGGGACAGTTGAACACTGAAGCTTTCTTT. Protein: CASSSGQLNTEAFF.

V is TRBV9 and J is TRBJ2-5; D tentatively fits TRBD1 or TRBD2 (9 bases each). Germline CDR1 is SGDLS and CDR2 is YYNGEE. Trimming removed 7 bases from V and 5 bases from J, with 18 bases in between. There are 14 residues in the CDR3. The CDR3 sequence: CASQTSGQGETQYF. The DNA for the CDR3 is TGTGCCAGCCAGACTAGCGGACAGGGGGAGACCCAGTACTTC.

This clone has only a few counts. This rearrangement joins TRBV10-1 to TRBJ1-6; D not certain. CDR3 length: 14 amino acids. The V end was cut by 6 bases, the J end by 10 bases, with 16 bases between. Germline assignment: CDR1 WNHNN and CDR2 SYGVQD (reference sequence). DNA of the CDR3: TGCGCCAGCAGCCCGGACGTCTCGAGCTCACCCCTCCACTTT. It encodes CASSPDVSSSPLHF.

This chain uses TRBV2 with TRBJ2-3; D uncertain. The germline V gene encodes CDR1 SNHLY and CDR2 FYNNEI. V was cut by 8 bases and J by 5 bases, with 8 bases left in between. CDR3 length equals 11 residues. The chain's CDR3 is CASYAGDTQYF. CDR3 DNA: TGTGCCAGCTACGCTGGAGATACGCAGTATTTT.

The CDR3 region is CASSRGQEIYEQYF. The CDR3 DNA follows: TGTGCCAGCTCCCGGGGACAGGAGATCTACGAGCAGTACTTC. This sequence joins TRBV18 and TRBJ2-7; 8 bases match TRBD1. J gave up 3 bases and V 6 bases, and 7 bases lay outside the gene matches. Per the germline V gene, CDR1 is KGHSH and CDR2 is LQKENI. The CDR3 sequence is 14 residues long.